The source of this T cell receptor (beta chain) is a study of human T cells and chemical hapten exposure. In the study overall: Donors were sensitized with 2% DPC on the upper inner arm. General study findings and limits: With DPC sensitization, TCRs exceeding 1 in 1000 frequency showed no change.

Time point here: patch test 2, 6 weeks after DPC sensitization. Documented treatment: therapeutic diphenylcyclopropenone sensitization with weekly scalp DPC. Total RNA was isolated from unfractionated whole blood. As handled by the study authors: Sample-level TCR yields exhibited a median of around 90,000, with a range of roughly 23,224 to 700,000. TCRdb reprocessed the RACE reads via MiXCR and lists one record per CDR3 protein. The V and J calls and clone size come from TCRdb's table, not from the authors' own analysis. The sample holds roughly 84,000 distinct CDR3 sequences, less than 11% seen once. Germline loops: CDR1 SGHVS, CDR2 FQNEAQ. V was shortened by 3 bases and J by 1 base, with 10 bases between the two germline ends. The CDR3 has 14 amino acids. With respect to this clonotype: Its antigen is as yet unknown.

The chain recombines TRBV7-8 with TRBJ2-7; a weak D match, TRBD2 (6 bases). This clonotype was obtained from a woman between 45 and 60 years old with alopecia areata. Some clones in this sample may be carry-over from other donors' samples. The source was whole blood, collected in connection with sensitization to the hapten diphenylcyclopropenone (DPC). The CDR3 spells CASSLGDLSYEQYF. CDR3 in DNA: TGTGCCAGCAGCTTGGGGGACTTATCCTACGAGCAGTACTTC.